This T cell receptor (beta chain) was sequenced in a study of response to subunit inactivated influenza vaccine. Points from the study as a whole: Each seasonal influenza vaccination recruits few new T cells, the authors suggested.

TCRdb ran MiXCR on the RT-PCR reads and lists one entry per CDR3 protein. The sample has roughly 650,000 distinct CDR3 sequences; 11% to 15% are singletons. The CDR3 contains 15 residues. CDR1 is SGHRS and CDR2 is YFSETQ in the germline V gene. V was trimmed by 4 bases and J by 3 bases, leaving 11 bases between them. The sample holds a few counts of this clonotype. What it binds is unknown. The chain is built from TRBV5-1 and TRBJ1-6, with D tentatively TRBD1 (6 bases). Here the sequenced sample was PBMCs from blood, taken 14 to 15 days before vaccination. The TCR comes from a man aged 50-60 years who received an inactivated influenza vaccine. The CDR3 bases are TGCGCCAGCAGCACCACGGACAGCTATAATTCACCCCTCCACTTT. As protein: CASSTTDSYNSPLHF.